The next 19 T cell receptor beta chains were all read from a single sample in a study of persistence of HIV-infected CD4 T cells. The libraries were made with immunoSEQ version 4 in survey mode. This table comes from immunoSEQ multiplex PCR, and its TCRdb copy is limited to in-frame clones, with some not included. The sample yields about 48,000 clones, about 81% seen once. Cells were stimulated with CMV-infected fibroblast lysates at approximately 10 ug/mL. Memory cells lacking CD40L and CD69 with high CD45RO were sorted. Their specific antigens are unknown. The material sequenced was CD4+ T cells sorted from PBMCs after approximately 20-hour stimulation, taken from a patient who received antiretroviral therapy. The receptor source for this set is an adult man with HIV who was CMV-seropositive.

The V call is TRBV3-1 (or the pseudogene TRBV3-2), the J call TRBJ1-2, with 8 bases lining up with TRBD1. The CDR3 spans 15 residues. The germline V gene has CDR1 LGHDT and CDR2 YNNKEL (reference sequence). The J segment lost 6 bases and the V segment lost 1 base, leaving 7 bases of the junction unmatched. CDR3 region: CASSQAEDRAHGYTF. In DNA, the CDR3 is TGTGCCAGCAGCCAAGCCGAGGACAGGGCCCATGGCTACACCTTC.

This sequence joins TRBV7-2 and TRBJ1-2, with 8 bases fitting TRBD1. The ends lost 5 bases at V and 5 bases at J; junction bases unmatched: 7. This CDR3 has 14 residues. Germline V gene sequence: CDR1 SGHTA, CDR2 FQGNSA. CDR3 loop: CASSTGTGYYGYTF. The CDR3 nucleotides are TGTGCCAGCAGCACTGGGACAGGATATTATGGCTACACCTTC.

The J gene is TRBJ2-1, the V gene TRBV29-1; 10 bases line up with TRBD1. The J segment lost 6 bases and the V segment lost 7 bases, leaving 9 bases of the junction unmatched. CDR3 length equals 14 residues. The germline gives CDR1 SQVTM, CDR2 ANQGSEA. The chain's CDR3 is CSGKDGTGANEQFF. The DNA of the CDR3 is TGCAGCGGAAAAGATGGGACAGGGGCCAATGAGCAGTTCTTC.

The chain has TRBV6-6 and TRBJ2-5; D unclear. The V end was cut by 6 bases, the J end by 7 bases, with 12 bases between. CDR3 length: 12 amino acids. Germline-derived CDR1 and CDR2 are MNHNY and SVGAGI (reference sequence). The CDR3: CASRNRLGTQYF. The CDR3, as DNA: TGTGCCAGCAGGAACCGCCTGGGGACCCAGTACTTC.

The chain carries TRBV19 and TRBJ2-7, with 11 bases that match TRBD2. V dropped 6 bases and J dropped 1; count of bases not matched to a gene: 8. Germline V gene lookup returns CDR1 LNHDA and CDR2 SQIVND (reference sequence). The CDR3 is 16 residues long. Here the CDR3 reads CASRLSASGRSYEQYF. CDR3 DNA: TGTGCCAGTAGACTTTCAGCTAGCGGGAGGTCCTACGAGCAGTACTTC. Supplemented by reference TRBV19 and TRBJ2-7, the full variable domain reads DGGITQSPKYLFRKEGQNVTLSCEQNLNHDAMYWYRQDPGQGLRLIYYSQIVNDFQKGDIAEGYSVSREKKESFPLTVTSAQKNPTAFYLCASRLSASGRSYEQYFGPGTRLTVT.

The chain joins TRBV3-1 (or the pseudogene TRBV3-2) to TRBJ2-1, with a weak D call TRBD2 (5 bases). Trimming removed 2 bases at V and 6 bases at J, with 20 bases between. The CDR3 has 17 amino acids. Germline V lookup: CDR1 LGHDT, CDR2 YNNKEL (reference sequence). The CDR3 nucleotides read TGTGCCAGCAGCCAAACCAGCCTACTAGTAGTACGCAATGAGCAGTTCTTC. As protein: CASSQTSLLVVRNEQFF.

This chain uses TRBV4-2 with TRBJ1-2, with TRBD1 as a possible D gene (6 bases). V was clipped by 4 bases and J by 4 bases, with 10 bases between them. Germline V CDR1 and CDR2: LGHNA, YNFKEQ. This CDR3 comprises 13 residues. The CDR3 coding sequence is TGTGCCAGCAGCCTCGGGACAATCTATGGCTACACCTTC. Amino acids: CASSLGTIYGYTF.

The chain employs TRBV3-1 (or the pseudogene TRBV3-2) and TRBJ1-2, with D perhaps matching TRBD1 (5 bases). V was shortened by 4 bases and J by 10 bases, with 16 bases between the two germline ends. The CDR3 is 13 residues long. Germline-derived CDR1 and CDR2 are LGHDT and YNNKEL (reference sequence). The CDR3 spells CASSRWDGRDYTF. Written as DNA, the CDR3 is TGTGCCAGCAGCCGTTGGGACGGACGGGACTACACCTTC.

This clone was found once. The chain uses TRBV27 and TRBJ1-5; 10 nucleotides agree with TRBD1. V dropped 5 bases and J dropped 2; count of bases not matched to a gene: 12. CDR1 is MNHEY, CDR2 SMNVEV, per germline (reference sequence). The CDR3 sequence is 18 residues long. The CDR3 protein is CASSITGTGEFRNQPQHF. The CDR3 coding sequence is TGTGCCAGCAGTATTACCGGGACAGGGGAGTTTCGCAATCAGCCCCAGCATTTT.

This clone was recorded a few times. This chain joins TRBV19 and TRBJ1-5; TRBD1 matches at 8 bases. CDR1 and CDR2 (germline): LNHDA, SQIVND (reference sequence). This CDR3 has 16 residues. V lost 4 bases to trimming and J lost 2 bases; unmatched junction nucleotides: 7. CDR3 sequence: CASSTEDRAGNQPQHF. In nucleotides, the CDR3 is TGTGCCAGTAGTACCGAGGACAGGGCCGGCAATCAGCCCCAGCATTTT.

This chain joins TRBV30 and TRBJ1-3, with unresolved D. The CDR3 is 13 residues long. CDR1 and CDR2 from the germline V gene are GTSNPN and SVGIG (reference sequence). V was clipped by 2 bases and J by 4 bases, with 9 bases between them. CDR3 loop: CAWSPSPGNTIYF. Written as DNA, the CDR3 is TGTGCCTGGAGTCCATCGCCAGGAAACACCATATATTTT.

This chain links TRBV5-1 with TRBJ1-1; 8 bases fit TRBD1. CDR1 is SGHRS and CDR2 is YFSETQ in the germline V gene. The CDR3 runs 13 residues. V trimming: 5 bases; J trimming: 3 bases; junction bases outside the gene matches: 3. The CDR3 region has the DNA TGCGCCAGCAGGTCGGGACAGGACACTGAAGCTTTCTTT. Translation gives CASRSGQDTEAFF.

V and J are TRBV2 and TRBJ1-2; D not certain. This CDR3 has 13 amino acids. V lost 3 bases and J lost 1, with 6 bases in between. CDR1 is SNHLY and CDR2 is FYNNEI in the germline V gene. The CDR3 nucleotides are TGTGCCAGCAGTGATATGTATAACTATGGCTACACCTTC. Protein product: CASSDMYNYGYTF. Using reference TRBV2 and TRBJ1-2 for the parts outside the CDR3, the full variable domain is EPEVTQTPSHQVTQMGQEVILRCVPISNHLYFYWYRQILGQKVEFLVSFYNNEISEKSEIFDDQFSVERPDGSNFTLKIRSTKLEDSAMYFCASSDMYNYGYTFGSGTRLTVV.

This clone was observed once. The V gene is TRBV7-3, the J gene TRBJ1-2; D possibly corresponds to TRBD1 (6 bases). The V end lost 0 bases, the J end lost 6 bases, and 14 bases lay between the germline ends. CDR3 length: 15 amino acids. Germline V gene sequence: CDR1 SGHTA, CDR2 FQGTGA. The CDR3 region is CASSLTGAGSDGYTF. DNA for the CDR3: TGTGCCAGCAGCTTAACGGGGGCAGGAAGCGATGGCTACACCTTC.

This chain joins TRBV7-9 and TRBJ2-7; a possible D gene is TRBD2 (5 bases). The CDR3 has 17 residues. Trimming removed 4 bases from V and 1 base from J, with 20 bases in between. Germline loops: CDR1 SEHNR, CDR2 FQNEAQ (reference sequence). CDR3 in DNA: TGTGCCAGCAGCTCCTTTGGAGGAGACCCACCTTCCTACGAGCAGTACTTC. It yields the protein CASSSFGGDPPSYEQYF.

This chain joins TRBV20-1 and TRBJ1-1; D gene ambiguous. Germline CDR1 and CDR2: DFQATT and SNEGSKA (reference sequence). This CDR3 has 11 amino acids. Trimming pared 5 bases from V and 5 bases from J, leaving 9 bases between. The CDR3 DNA is TGCAGTGCTGCACTGGGAACTGAAGCTTTCTTT. It translates to CSAALGTEAFF.

This clone was picked up a small number of times. The V and J genes are TRBV7-2 and TRBJ1-4; TRBD1 is a possible D gene (5 bases). CDR1 and CDR2 from the germline V gene are SGHTA and FQGNSA. Trimming removed 6 bases from V and 8 bases from J, with 22 bases in between. The CDR3 has 16 residues. The CDR3 bases are TGTGCCAGCAGTCACCTCTATGGGGCGCGGGGCGAAAAACTGTTTTTT. Protein: CASSHLYGARGEKLFF.

The rearrangement joins TRBV10-1 to TRBJ2-2, with TRBD2 identical over 7 bases. CDR3 length equals 14 residues. Germline CDR1 reads WNHNN; CDR2 reads SYGVQD (reference sequence). V lost 9 bases to trimming and J lost 6 bases; unmatched junction nucleotides: 10. The CDR3 coding sequence is TGCGCCAGTCGACCGGGGGGTGATCCCGGGGAGCTGTTTTTT. It specifies CASRPGGDPGELFF.

The gene calls are TRBV4-2 and TRBJ1-1; D is perhaps TRBD1 (5 bases). The CDR3 loop spans 15 amino acids. Germline lookup yields CDR1 LGHNA and CDR2 YNFKEQ. Trimming removed 5 bases from V and 1 base from J, with 14 bases in between. The CDR3 region has the DNA TGTGCCAGCAGCTTAGAGGCGAGGGGGAACACTGAAGCTTTCTTT. It codes for CASSLEARGNTEAFF.